This is a list of T cell receptor beta chains from one sample in a study of blood T cell repertoires in COVID-19. The repertoire was sequenced with immunoSEQ multiplex PCR; TCRdb's copy has only in-frame clones and lacks some. Of some 150,000 clones in the sample, 70% to 90% were seen once. The specimen sequenced was PBMCs or T cells enriched from blood (not recorded which). The source of these receptors is a man between 45 and 60 years old who had recovered from COVID-19. Both conserved end residues are part of each CDR3. A D gene is named only where the DNA matches it firmly. Clone size appears in some rows only: once, few, many, or a class for an expanded clone.

clone size	D gene	V gene	J gene	CDR3 DNA	CDR3 protein
NA	NA	TRBV7-2	TRBJ1-3	TGTGCCAGCAGCTTAGCCCCTGGGGGGGGCTATGGAAACACCATATATTTT	CASSLAPGGGYGNTIYF
NA	TRBD1	TRBV28	TRBJ2-2	TGTGCCAGCAGACCCGACAGGGGGCGGAACACCGGGGAGCTGTTTTTT	CASRPDRGRNTGELFF
NA	TRBD1	TRBV6-6	TRBJ1-5	TGTGCCAGCAGTCCCGTGGGGACGCAGGGGGGCAATCAGCCCCAGCATTTT	CASSPVGTQGGNQPQHF
once	NA	TRBV7-8	TRBJ1-6	TGTGCCAGCAGCTTAGTGGCAGCGAGGAGCTCCTATAATTCACCCCTCCACTTT	CASSLVAARSSYNSPLHF
few	NA	TRBV12-3/TRBV12-4	TRBJ1-3	TGTGCCAGCAGTCGGACAGATAGAAACACCATATATTTT	CASSRTDRNTIYF
NA	TRBD2	TRBV9	TRBJ2-2	TGTGCCAGCAGCGTGAGGACTAGCGGGAGAGACACCGGGGAGCTGTTTTTT	CASSVRTSGRDTGELFF
few	NA	TRBV5-1	TRBJ1-5	TGCGCCAGCAGCCCGGAGGGTTATAGCAATCAGCCCCAGCATTTT	CASSPEGYSNQPQHF
once	NA	TRBV7-8	TRBJ1-1	TGTGCCAGCAGCCAGGAGTTGATAGGCACTGAAGCTTTCTTT	CASSQELIGTEAFF
once	NA	TRBV9	TRBJ2-1	TGTGCCAGCAGCGCCGGGACAAGCTACAATGAGCAGTTCTTC	CASSAGTSYNEQFF
NA	TRBD2	TRBV11-2	TRBJ2-7	TGTGCCAGCAGGTTTGGACCTACTAGCGGACCCTACGAGCAGTACTTC	CASRFGPTSGPYEQYF
once	NA	TRBV2	TRBJ1-5	TGTGCCAGCAGGGAGGACAGCGTTAATCAGCCCCAGCATTTT	CASREDSVNQPQHF